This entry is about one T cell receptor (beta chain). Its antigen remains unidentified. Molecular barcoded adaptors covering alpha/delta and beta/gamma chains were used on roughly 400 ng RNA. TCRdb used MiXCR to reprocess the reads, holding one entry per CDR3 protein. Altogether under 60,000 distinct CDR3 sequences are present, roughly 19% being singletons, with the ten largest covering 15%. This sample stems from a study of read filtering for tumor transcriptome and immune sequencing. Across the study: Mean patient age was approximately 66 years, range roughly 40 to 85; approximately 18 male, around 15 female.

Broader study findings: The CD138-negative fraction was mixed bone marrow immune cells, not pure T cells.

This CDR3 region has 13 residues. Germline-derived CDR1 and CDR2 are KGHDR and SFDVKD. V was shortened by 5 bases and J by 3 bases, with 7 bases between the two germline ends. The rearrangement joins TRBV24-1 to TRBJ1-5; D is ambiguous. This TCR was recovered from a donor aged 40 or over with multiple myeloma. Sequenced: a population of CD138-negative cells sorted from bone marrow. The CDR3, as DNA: TGTGCCACCAGTGGGGCGGACAATCAGCCCCAGCATTTT. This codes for CATSGADNQPQHF.